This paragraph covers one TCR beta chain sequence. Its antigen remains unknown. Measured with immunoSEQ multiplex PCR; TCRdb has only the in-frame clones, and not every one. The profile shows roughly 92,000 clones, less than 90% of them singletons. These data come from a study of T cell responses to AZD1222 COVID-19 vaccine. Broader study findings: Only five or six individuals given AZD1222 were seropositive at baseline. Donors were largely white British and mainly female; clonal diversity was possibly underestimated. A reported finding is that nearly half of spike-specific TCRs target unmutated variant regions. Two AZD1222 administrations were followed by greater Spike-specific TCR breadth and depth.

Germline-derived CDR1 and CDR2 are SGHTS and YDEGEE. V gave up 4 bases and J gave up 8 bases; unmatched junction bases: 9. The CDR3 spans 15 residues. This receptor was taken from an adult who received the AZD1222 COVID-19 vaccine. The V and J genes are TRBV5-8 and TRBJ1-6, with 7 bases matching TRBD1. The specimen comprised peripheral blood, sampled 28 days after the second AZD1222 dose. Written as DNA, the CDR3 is TGTGCCAGCAGCCCGGGACAGTCCGACCATTCACCCCTCCACTTT. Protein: CASSPGQSDHSPLHF.